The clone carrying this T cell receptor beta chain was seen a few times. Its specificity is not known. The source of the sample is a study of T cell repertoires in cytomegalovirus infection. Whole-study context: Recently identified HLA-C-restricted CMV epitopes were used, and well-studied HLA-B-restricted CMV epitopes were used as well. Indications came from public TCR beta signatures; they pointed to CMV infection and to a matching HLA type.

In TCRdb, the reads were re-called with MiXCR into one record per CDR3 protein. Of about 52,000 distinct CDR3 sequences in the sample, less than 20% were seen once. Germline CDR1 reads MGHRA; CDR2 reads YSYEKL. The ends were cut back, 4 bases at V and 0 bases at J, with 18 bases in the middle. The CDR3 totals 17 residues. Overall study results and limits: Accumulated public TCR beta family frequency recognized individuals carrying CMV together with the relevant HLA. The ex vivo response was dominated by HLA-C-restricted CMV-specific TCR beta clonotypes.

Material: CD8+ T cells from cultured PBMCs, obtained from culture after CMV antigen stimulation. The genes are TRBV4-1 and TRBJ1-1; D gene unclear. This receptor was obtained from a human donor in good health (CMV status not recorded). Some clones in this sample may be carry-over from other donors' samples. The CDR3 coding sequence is TGCGCCAGCAGCCGAGTCCCCCCGTTAGATTTGAACACTGAAGCTTTCTTT. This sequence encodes CASSRVPPLDLNTEAFF.